This TCR beta chain was found in a study of blood T cell repertoires in COVID-19. Study background: T cells, B-cell-depleted T cells, or PBMCs provided the cDNA or gDNA that served as material.

Per the authors' pipeline: Cell counts per sample came from amplifying reference gene primers. Measured with immunoSEQ multiplex PCR; TCRdb has only the in-frame clones, and not every one. V, J and clone size were drawn from that table, and D and trimming were deduced from the DNA. The sample contains under 200,000 clones, about 87% of which appear only once. CDR3 length equals 11 residues. V lost 4 bases to trimming and J lost 9 bases, with 7 bases between them. The origin of this receptor is a man in his 60s with acute or convalescent COVID-19. Sequencing was carried out using peripheral blood. V and J are TRBV12-3 or TRBV12-4 and TRBJ2-1; D ambiguous. CDR3 DNA sequence: TGTGCCAGCAGTTCCGTAATTGAGCAGTTCTTC. Its translation: CASSSVIEQFF.